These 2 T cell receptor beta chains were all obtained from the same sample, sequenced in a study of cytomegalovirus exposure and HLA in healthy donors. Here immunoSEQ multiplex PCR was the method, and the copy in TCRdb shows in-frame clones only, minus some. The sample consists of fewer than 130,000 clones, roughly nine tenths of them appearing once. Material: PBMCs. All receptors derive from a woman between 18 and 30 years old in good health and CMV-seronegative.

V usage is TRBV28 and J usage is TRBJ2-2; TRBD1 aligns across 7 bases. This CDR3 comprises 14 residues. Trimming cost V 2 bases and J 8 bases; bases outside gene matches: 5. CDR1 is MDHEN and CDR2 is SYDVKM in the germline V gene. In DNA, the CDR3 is TGTGCCAGCAGTTTAGGGACAGTTCTAGGGGAGCTGTTTTTT. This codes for CASSLGTVLGELFF.

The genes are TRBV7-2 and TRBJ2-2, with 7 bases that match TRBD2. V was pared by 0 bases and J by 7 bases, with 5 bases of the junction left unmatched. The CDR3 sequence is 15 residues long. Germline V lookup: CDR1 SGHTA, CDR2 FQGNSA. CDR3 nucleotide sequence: TGTGCCAGCAGCTTAGCGCTGCGGGGGTACGGGGAGCTGTTTTTT. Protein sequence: CASSLALRGYGELFF.